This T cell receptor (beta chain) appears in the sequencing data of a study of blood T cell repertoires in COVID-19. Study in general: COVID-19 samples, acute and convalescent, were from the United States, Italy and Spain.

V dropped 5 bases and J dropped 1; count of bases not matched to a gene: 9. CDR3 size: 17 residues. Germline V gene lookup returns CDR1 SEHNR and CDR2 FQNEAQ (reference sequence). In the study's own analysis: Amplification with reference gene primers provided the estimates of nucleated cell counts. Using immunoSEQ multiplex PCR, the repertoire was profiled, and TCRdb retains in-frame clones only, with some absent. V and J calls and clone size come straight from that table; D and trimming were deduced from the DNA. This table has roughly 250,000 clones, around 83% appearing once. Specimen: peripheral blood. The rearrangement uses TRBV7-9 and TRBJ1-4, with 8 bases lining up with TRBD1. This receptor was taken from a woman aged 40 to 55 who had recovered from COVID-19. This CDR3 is CASSTGQGLKTNEKLFF. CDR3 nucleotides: TGTGCCAGCAGCACCGGACAGGGCCTCAAAACTAATGAAAAACTGTTTTTT.